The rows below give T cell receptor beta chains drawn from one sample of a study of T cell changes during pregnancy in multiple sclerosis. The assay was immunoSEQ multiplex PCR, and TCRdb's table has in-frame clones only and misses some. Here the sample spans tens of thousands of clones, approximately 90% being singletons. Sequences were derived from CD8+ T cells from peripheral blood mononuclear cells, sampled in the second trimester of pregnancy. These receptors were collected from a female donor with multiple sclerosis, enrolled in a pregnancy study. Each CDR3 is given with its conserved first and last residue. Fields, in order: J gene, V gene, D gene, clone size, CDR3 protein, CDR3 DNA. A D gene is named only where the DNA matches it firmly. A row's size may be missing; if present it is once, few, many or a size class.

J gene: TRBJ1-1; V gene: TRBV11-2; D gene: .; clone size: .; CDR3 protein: CASSPPPGRNHTNTEAFF; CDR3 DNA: TGTGCCAGCAGCCCCCCCCCTGGCAGGAACCATACTAACACTGAAGCTTTCTTT
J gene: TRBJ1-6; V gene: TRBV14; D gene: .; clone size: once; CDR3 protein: CASSQVPYDSSPLHF; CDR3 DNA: TGTGCCAGCAGCCAAGTACCTTACGATAGCTCACCCCTCCACTTT
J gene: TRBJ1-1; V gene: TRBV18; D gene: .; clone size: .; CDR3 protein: CASSPKGSEAFF; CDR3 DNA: TGTGCCAGCTCACCAAAGGGGTCAGAAGCTTTCTTT
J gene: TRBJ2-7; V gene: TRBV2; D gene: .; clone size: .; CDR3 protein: CASSVGPPGTYEQYF; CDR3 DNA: TGTGCCAGCAGTGTAGGACCCCCCGGGACCTACGAGCAGTACTTC
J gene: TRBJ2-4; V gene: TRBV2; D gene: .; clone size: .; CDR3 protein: CASRGPGAENIQYF; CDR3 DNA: TGTGCCAGCAGAGGCCCAGGGGCGGAAAACATTCAGTACTTC
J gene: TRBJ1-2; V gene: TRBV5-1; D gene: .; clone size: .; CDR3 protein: CASSLIQTGYGYTF; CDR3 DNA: TGCGCCAGCAGCTTGATTCAGACAGGTTATGGCTACACCTTC
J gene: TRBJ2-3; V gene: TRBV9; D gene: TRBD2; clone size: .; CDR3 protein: CASSVEASGGADTQYF; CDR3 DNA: TGTGCCAGCAGCGTAGAGGCTAGCGGGGGGGCAGATACGCAGTATTTT
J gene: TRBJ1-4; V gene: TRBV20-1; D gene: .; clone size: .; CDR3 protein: CSARSGEKLFF; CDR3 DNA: TGCAGTGCTAGATCGGGTGAAAAACTGTTTTTT
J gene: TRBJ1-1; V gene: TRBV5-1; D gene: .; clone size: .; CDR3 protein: CASSPGGGPEAFF; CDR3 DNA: TGCGCCAGCAGCCCCGGGGGTGGGCCTGAAGCTTTCTTT
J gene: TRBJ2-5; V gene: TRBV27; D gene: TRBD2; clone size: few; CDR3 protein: CATSGENQETQYF; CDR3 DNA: TGTGCCACCAGCGGGGAAAACCAAGAGACCCAGTACTTC
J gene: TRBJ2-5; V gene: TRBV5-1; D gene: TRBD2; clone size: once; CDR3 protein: CASSLAALAGAYQETQYF; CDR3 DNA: TGCGCCAGCAGCTTGGCTGCGCTAGCGGGGGCGTACCAAGAGACCCAGTACTTC
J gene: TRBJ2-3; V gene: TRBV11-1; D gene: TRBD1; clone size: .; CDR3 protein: CASSGPRMGQGRTDTQYF; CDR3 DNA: TGTGCCAGCAGCGGACCGAGAATGGGACAGGGGAGGACAGATACGCAGTATTTT
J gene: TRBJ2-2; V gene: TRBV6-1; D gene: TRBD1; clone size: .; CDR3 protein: CASSEKGGQGWTGELFF; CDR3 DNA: TGTGCCAGCAGTGAAAAGGGGGGACAGGGGTGGACCGGGGAGCTGTTTTTT
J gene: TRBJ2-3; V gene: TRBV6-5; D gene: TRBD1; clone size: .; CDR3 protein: CASSQGGSSTDTQYF; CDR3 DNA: TGTGCCAGCAGCCAAGGGGGCAGTTCAACAGATACGCAGTATTTT
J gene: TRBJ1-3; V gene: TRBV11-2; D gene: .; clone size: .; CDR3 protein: CASSLGGESGNTIYF; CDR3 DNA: TGTGCCAGCAGCTTAGGGGGGGAGTCTGGAAACACCATATATTTT
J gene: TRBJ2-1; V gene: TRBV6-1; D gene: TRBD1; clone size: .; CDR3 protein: CASWDRVTNEQFF; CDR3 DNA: TGTGCCAGCTGGGACAGGGTTACAAATGAGCAGTTCTTC
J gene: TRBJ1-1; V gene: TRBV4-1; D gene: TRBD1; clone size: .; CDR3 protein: CASSPEYGQAALEAFF; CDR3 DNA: TGCGCCAGCAGCCCCGAATACGGACAGGCTGCACTTGAAGCTTTCTTT
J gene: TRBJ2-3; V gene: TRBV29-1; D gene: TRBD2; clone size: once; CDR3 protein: CSVLLAGGIDTQYF; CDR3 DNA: TGCAGCGTGCTACTAGCGGGAGGGATAGATACGCAGTATTTT
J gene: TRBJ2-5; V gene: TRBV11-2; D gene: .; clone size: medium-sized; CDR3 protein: CASSHVLGGAQETQYF; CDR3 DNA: TGTGCCAGCAGCCACGTTTTAGGCGGGGCCCAAGAGACCCAGTACTTC
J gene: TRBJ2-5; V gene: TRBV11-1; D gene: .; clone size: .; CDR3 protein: CASSLSGGKETQYF; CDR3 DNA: TGTGCCAGCAGCTTAAGTGGCGGGAAAGAGACCCAGTACTTC
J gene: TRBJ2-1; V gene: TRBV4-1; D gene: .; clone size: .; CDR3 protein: CASSQSLSSYNEQFF; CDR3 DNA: TGCGCCAGCAGCCAGAGTCTGAGCTCCTACAATGAGCAGTTCTTC
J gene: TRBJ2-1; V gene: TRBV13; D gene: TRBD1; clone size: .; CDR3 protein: CASSPRQGARDEQFF; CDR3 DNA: TGTGCCAGCAGCCCCCGACAGGGGGCAAGGGATGAGCAGTTCTTC
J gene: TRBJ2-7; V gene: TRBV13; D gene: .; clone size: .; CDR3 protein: CASSLGRDISYEQYF; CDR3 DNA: TGTGCCAGCAGCTTAGGCCGGGACATATCCTACGAGCAGTACTTC
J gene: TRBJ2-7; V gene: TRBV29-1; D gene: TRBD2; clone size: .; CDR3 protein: CSVVRGGYEQYF; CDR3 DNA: TGCAGCGTTGTGCGGGGGGGATACGAGCAGTACTTC
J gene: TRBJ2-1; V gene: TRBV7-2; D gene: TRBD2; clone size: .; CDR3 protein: CASSQLAGGRYEQFF; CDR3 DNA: TGTGCCAGCAGCCAGCTGGCGGGGGGGCGGTATGAGCAGTTCTTC
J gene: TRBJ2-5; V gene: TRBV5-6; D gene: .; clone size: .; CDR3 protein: CASSLEAAEETQYF; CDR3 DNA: TGTGCCAGCAGCTTGGAGGCGGCAGAAGAGACCCAGTACTTC
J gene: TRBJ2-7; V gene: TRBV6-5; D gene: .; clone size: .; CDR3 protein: CASSSGIYEQYF; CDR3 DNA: TGTGCCAGCAGTTCAGGGATCTACGAGCAGTACTTC
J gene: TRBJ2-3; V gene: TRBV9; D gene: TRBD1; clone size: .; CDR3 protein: CASSVETGSSTDTQYF; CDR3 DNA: TGTGCCAGCAGCGTAGAGACAGGGTCTAGCACAGATACGCAGTATTTT
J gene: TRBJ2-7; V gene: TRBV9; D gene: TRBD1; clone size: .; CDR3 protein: CASSRSGGPYEQYF; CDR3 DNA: TGTGCCAGCAGCCGATCAGGGGGACCCTACGAGCAGTACTTC
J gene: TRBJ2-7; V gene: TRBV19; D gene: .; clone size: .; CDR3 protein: CASSRGAVSYEQYF; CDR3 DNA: TGTGCCAGTAGTAGGGGCGCAGTATCCTACGAGCAGTACTTC
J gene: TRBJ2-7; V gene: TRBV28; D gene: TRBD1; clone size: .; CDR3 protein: CASSLSWGPRPGQGTYEQYF; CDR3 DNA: TGTGCCAGCAGTTTATCTTGGGGGCCCCGACCGGGACAGGGTACCTACGAGCAGTACTTC
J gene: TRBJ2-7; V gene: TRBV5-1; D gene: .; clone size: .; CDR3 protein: CASSLQGNRVQYF; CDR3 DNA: TGCGCCAGCAGCTTGCAGGGTAATCGAGTGCAGTACTTC
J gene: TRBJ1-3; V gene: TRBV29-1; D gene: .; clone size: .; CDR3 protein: CSVEGWRTGVGNTIYF; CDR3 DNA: TGCAGCGTTGAAGGCTGGAGGACCGGGGTTGGAAACACCATATATTTT
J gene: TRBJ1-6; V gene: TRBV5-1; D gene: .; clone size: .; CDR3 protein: CASSLGSGSPLHF; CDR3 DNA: TGCGCCAGCAGCTTGGGGTCAGGTTCACCCCTCCACTTT
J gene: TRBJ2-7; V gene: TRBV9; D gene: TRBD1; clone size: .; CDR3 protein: CASSEATGSDEQYF; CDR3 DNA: TGTGCCAGCAGTGAAGCGACAGGGAGCGACGAGCAGTACTTC
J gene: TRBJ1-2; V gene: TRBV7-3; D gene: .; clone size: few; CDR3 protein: CASSLARGHGYTF; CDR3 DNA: TGTGCCAGCAGCCTCGCGAGAGGTCATGGCTACACCTTC
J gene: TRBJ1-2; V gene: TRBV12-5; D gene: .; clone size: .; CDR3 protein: CASVEGGARGYTF; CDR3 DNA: TGTGCTAGTGTAGAGGGAGGGGCACGAGGCTACACCTTC
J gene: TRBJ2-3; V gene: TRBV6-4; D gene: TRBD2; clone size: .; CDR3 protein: CASSPGGGSGTDTQYF; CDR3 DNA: TGTGCCAGCAGCCCAGGCGGGGGTAGCGGCACAGATACGCAGTATTTT
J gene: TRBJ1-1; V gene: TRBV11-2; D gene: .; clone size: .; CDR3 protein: CASILGQGGTEAFF; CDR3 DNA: TGTGCCAGCATCTTGGGGCAGGGAGGCACTGAAGCTTTCTTT
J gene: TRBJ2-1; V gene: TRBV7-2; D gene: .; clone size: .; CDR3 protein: CASSLGKNNEQFF; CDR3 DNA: TGTGCCAGCAGCCTCGGGAAGAACAATGAGCAGTTCTTC
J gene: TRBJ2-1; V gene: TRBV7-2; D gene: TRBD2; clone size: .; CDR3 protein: CASSMGLAGEGEQFF; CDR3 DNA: TGTGCCAGCAGCATGGGACTAGCGGGGGAGGGGGAGCAGTTCTTC
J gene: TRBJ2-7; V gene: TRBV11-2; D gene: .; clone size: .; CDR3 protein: CASSLGSGSSYEQYF; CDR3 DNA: TGTGCCAGCAGCTTAGGTTCCGGTAGCTCCTACGAGCAGTACTTC
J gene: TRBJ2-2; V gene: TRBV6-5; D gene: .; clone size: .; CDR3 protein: CASSFLRTGELFF; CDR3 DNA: TGTGCCAGCAGTTTCCTACGCACCGGGGAGCTGTTTTTT
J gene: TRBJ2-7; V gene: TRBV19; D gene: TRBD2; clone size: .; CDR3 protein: CASSMTSSYEQYF; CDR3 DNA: TGTGCCAGTAGTATGACTAGCAGCTACGAGCAGTACTTC
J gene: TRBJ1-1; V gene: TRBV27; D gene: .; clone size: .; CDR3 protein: CASSFRPDRYTEAFF; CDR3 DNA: TGTGCCAGCAGTTTCCGCCCAGACAGATACACTGAAGCTTTCTTT
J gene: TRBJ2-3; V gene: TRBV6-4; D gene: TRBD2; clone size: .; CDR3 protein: CASSKAGGADTQYF; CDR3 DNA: TGTGCCAGCAGCAAGGCGGGAGGGGCAGATACGCAGTATTTT
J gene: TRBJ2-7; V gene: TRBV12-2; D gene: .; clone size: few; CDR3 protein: CASRLPFSFPPYEQYF; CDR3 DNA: TGTGCAAGTCGCCTTCCGTTCAGTTTTCCACCCTACGAGCAGTACTTC
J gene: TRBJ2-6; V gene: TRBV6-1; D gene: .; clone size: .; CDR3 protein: CASSEDSSGANVLTF; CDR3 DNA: TGTGCCAGCAGTGAAGACAGCTCTGGGGCCAACGTCCTGACTTTC
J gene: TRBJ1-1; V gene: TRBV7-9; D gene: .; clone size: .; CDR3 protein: CASSWGEGEAFF; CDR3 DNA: TGTGCCAGCAGCTGGGGAGAAGGTGAAGCTTTCTTT
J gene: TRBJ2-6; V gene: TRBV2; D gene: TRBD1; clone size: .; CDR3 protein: CAIIDWDRARSGANVLTF; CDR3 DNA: TGTGCCATCATTGATTGGGACAGGGCAAGATCTGGGGCCAACGTCCTGACTTTC
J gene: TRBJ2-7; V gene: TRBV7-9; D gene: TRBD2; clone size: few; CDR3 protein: CASSPRTSGGQEQYF; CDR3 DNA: TGTGCCAGCAGCCCCCGGACTAGCGGGGGGCAAGAGCAGTACTTC
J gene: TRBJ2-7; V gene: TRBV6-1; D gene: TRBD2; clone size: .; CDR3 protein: CASSEAGEGRSYEQYF; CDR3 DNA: TGTGCCAGCAGTGAAGCGGGGGAGGGCAGATCCTACGAGCAGTACTTC
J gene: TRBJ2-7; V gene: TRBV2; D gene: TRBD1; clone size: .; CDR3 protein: CASREQGAF; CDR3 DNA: TGTGCCAGCAGGGAACAGGGGGCCTTC
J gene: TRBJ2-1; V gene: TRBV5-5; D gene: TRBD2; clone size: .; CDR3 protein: CASSPSGVSYNEQFF; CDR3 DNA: TGTGCCAGCAGCCCTAGCGGGGTCTCCTACAATGAGCAGTTCTTC
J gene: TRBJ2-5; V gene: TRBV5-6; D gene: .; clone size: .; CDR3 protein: CASSPIGALQETQYF; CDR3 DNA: TGTGCCAGCAGCCCAATTGGGGCCCTCCAAGAGACCCAGTACTTC
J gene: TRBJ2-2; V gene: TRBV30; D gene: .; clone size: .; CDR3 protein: CARRAGRTTGELFF; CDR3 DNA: TGTGCCCGGCGGGCGGGAAGGACCACCGGGGAGCTGTTTTTT
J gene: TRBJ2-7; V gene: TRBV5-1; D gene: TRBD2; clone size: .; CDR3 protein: CASSPDVLAGDYEQYF; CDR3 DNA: TGCGCCAGCAGCCCCGACGTACTAGCGGGGGACTACGAGCAGTACTTC
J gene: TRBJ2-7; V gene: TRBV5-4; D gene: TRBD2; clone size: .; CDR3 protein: CASSLSGGSYEQYF; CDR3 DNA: TGTGCCAGCAGCTTAAGCGGGGGGTCCTACGAGCAGTACTTC
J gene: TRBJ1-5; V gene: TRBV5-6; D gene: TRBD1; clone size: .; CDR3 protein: CASSLGQGGQPQHF; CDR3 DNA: TGTGCCAGCAGCTTGGGACAGGGAGGTCAGCCCCAGCATTTT
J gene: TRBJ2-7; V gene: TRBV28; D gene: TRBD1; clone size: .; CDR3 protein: CASRSTGEVSYEQYF; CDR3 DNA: TGTGCCAGCAGATCGACAGGGGAGGTCTCCTACGAGCAGTACTTC